This T cell receptor (beta chain) was captured by sequencing in a study of regulatory T cells in long-lasting Graves disease. Points from the study as a whole: There was favoring of TRBV28, TRBJ1-2 and TRBJ2-5 in persistent disease.

Regarding this clonotype: Its antigen is unknown. Compared with germline, one end of the junction differs, possibly owing to a read error.

Germline assignment: CDR1 DFQATT and CDR2 SNEGSKA (reference sequence). This CDR3 spans 14 amino acids. Construction of the TCR beta libraries employed iRepertoire HTBI primers in conjunction with Arm-PCR of CDR3 regions. One entry per CDR3 protein results from TCRdb running MiXCR on the multiplex PCR reads. The sample includes roughly 610,000 distinct CDR3 sequences, about 15% of them seen just once. Time point in this sample: newly diagnosed GD, antithyroid drugs for less than 3 months. The authors made the TCR library using RNA they extracted from PBMCs. This sample also belongs to another study, concerning T cells in Graves' hyperthyroidism and ophthalmopathy.

This specimen consisted of peripheral blood mononuclear cells (PBMCs), obtained at new diagnosis, from a patient treated with antithyroid drugs. The V and J genes are TRBV20-1 and TRBJ2-2; 9 nucleotides line up with TRBD1. The clonotype originates from a woman under 40 with Graves disease. The CDR3 bases are TGCAGTGCCAGAGGACAGGGGAGCACCGGGGAGCTGTTTTTT. This gives the protein CSARGQGSTGELFF.